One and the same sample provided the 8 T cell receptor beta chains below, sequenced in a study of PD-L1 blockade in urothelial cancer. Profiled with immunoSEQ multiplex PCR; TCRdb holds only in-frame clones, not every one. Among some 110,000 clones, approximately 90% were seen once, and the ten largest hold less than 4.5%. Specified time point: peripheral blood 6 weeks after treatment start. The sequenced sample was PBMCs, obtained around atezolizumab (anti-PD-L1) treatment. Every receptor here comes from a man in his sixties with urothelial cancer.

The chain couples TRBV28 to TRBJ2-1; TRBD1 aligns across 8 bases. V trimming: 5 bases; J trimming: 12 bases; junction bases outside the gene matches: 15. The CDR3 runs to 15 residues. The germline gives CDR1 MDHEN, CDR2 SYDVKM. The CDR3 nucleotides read TGTGCCAGCAGTCCCCAGACCTCAGGGGGCGCAGGGCAGTTCTTC. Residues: CASSPQTSGGAGQFF.

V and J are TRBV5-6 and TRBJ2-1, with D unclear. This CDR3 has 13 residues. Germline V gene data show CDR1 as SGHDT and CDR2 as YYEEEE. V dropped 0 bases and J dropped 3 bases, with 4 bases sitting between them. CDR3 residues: CASSLGLYNEQFF. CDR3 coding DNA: TGTGCCAGCAGCTTGGGACTCTACAATGAGCAGTTCTTC.

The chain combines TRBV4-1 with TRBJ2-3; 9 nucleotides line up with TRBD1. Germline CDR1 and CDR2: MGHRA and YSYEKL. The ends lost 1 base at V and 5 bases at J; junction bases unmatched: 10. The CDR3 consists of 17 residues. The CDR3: CASSQVGGQGPIDTQYF. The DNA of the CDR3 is TGCGCCAGCAGCCAAGTCGGGGGACAGGGCCCGATAGATACGCAGTATTTT.

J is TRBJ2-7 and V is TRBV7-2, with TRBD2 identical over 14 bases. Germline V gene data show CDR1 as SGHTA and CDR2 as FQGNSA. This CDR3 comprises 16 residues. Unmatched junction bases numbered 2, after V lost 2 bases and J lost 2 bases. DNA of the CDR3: TGTGCCAGCAGCTTACAGGGACTAGCGGGGGCCTACGAGCAGTACTTC. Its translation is CASSLQGLAGAYEQYF. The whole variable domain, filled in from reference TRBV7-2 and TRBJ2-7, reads GAGVSQSPSNKVTEKGKDVELRCDPISGHTALYWYRQSLGQGLEFLIYFQGNSAPDKSGLPSDRFSAERTGGSVSTLTIQRTQQEDSAVYLCASSLQGLAGAYEQYFGPGTRLTVT.

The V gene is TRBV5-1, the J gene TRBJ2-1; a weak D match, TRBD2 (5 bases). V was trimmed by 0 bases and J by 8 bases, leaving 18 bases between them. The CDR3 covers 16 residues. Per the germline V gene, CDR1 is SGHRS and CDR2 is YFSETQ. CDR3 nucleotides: TGCGCCAGCAGCTTGGGTCCCAGCGGCCTTACAGATGAGCAGTTCTTC. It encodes CASSLGPSGLTDEQFF.

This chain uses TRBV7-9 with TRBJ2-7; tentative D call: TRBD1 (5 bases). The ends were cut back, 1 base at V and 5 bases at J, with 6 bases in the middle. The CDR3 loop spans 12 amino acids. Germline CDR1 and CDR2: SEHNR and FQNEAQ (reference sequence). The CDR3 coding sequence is TGTGCCAGCAGCTTAGTAGGGGACGAGCAGTACTTC. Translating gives CASSLVGDEQYF.

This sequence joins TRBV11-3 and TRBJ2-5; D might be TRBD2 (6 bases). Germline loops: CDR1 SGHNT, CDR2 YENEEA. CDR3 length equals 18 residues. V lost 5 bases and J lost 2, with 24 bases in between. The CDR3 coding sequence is TGTGCCAGCAGCCTCGGGGCGAACCCCAATAGCGGACAAGAGACCCAGTACTTC. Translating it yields CASSLGANPNSGQETQYF.

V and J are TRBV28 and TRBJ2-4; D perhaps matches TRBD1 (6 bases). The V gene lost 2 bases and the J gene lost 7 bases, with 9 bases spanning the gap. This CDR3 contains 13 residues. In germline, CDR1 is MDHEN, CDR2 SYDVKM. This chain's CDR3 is CASSLGGENIQYF. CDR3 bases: TGTGCCAGCAGTTTAGGGGGCGAGAACATTCAGTACTTC.